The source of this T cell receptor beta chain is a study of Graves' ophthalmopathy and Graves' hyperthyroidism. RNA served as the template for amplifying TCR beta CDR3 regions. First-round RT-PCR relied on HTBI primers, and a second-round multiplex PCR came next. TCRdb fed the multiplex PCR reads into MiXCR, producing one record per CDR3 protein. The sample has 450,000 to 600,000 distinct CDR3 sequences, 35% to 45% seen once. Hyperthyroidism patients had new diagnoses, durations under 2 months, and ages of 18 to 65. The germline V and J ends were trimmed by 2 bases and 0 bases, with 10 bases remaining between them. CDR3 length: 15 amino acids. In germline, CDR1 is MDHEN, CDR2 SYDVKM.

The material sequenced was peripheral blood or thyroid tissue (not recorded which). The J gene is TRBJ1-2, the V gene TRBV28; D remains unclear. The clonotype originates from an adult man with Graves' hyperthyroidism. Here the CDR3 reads CASSLGAAANYGYTF. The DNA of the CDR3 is TGTGCCAGCAGTTTAGGAGCGGCCGCTAACTATGGCTACACCTTC.